This T cell receptor beta chain emerged from a study of technical replicates of blood from several donors. Clones were read by immunoSEQ multiplex PCR, and TCRdb kept only the in-frame ones, dropping some. Of tens of thousands of clones in the sample, 75% to 95% were seen once. The specimen sequenced was T cells isolated from PBMCs. The clonotype was recovered from a human donor in good health. Some clones in this sample may be carry-over from other donors' samples.

The CDR3 coding sequence is TGTGCCAGCAGCATCGACCGGGAGAGGAAAGAAAAACTGTTTTTT. Its translation is CASSIDRERKEKLFF. The chain employs TRBV5-4 and TRBJ1-4; D call uncertain. The germline CDR1 and CDR2 sequences are SGHNT and YYREEE (reference sequence). The V gene lost 4 bases and the J gene lost 8 bases, with 18 bases spanning the gap. The CDR3 spans 15 residues.